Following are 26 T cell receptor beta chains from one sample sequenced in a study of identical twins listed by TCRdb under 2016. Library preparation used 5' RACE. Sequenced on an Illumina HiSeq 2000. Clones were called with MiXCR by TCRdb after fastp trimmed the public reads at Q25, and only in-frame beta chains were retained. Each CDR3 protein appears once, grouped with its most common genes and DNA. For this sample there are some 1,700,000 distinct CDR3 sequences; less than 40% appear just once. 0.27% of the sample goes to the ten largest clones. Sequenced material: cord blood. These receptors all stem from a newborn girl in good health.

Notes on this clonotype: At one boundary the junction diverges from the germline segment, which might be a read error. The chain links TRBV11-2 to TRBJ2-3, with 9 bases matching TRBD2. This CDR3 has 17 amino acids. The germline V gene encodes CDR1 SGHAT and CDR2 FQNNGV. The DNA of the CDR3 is TGTGCTAGCAGACTTAAAGCGGGAGGAGGAGGCGCAGATACGCAGTATTTT. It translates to CASRLKAGGGGADTQYF.

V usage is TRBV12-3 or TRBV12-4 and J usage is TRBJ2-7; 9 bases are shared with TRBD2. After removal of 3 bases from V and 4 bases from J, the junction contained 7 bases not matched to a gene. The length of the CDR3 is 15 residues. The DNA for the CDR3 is TGTGCCAGCAGTTTCCTTAGCGGGAGAGGGTACGAGCAGTACTTC. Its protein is CASSFLSGRGYEQYF.

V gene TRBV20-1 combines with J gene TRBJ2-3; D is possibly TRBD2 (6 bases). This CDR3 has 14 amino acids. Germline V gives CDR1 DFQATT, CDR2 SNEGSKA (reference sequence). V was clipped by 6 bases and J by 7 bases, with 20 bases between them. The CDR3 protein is CSADSGGSLYTQYF. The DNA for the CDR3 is TGCAGTGCCGATAGCGGAGGCTCCCTCTATACGCAGTATTTT.

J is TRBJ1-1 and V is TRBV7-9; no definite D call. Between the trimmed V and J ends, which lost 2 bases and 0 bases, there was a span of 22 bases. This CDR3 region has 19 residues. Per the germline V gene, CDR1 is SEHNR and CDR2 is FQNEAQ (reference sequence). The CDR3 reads CASSLWGGTTIILNTEAFF. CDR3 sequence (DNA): TGTGCCAGCAGCTTATGGGGTGGTACGACCATAATTTTGAACACTGAAGCTTTCTTT.

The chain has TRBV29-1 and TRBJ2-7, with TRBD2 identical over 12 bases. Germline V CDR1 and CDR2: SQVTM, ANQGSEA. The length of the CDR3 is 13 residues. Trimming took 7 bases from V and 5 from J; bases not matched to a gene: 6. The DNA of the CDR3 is TGCAGCGCCGGGACTAGCGGGTTCCACGAGCAGTACTTC. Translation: CSAGTSGFHEQYF.

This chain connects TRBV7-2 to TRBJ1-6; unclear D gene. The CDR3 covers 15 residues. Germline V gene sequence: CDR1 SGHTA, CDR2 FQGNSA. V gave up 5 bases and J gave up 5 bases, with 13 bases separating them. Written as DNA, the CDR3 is TGTGCCAGCAGCCGAAGTGGGGTTAATAATTCACCCCTCCACTTT. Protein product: CASSRSGVNNSPLHF.

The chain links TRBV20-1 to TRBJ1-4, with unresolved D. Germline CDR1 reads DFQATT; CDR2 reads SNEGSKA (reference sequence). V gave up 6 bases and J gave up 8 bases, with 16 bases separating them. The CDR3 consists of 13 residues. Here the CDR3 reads CSARQLVNEKLFF. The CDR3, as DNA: TGCAGTGCCCGACAACTAGTTAACGAAAAACTGTTTTTT.

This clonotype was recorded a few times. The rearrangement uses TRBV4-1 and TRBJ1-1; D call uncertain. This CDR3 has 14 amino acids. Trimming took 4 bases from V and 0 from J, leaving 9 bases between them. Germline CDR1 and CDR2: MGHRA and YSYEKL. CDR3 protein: CASSRHGVNTEAFF. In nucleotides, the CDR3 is TGCGCCAGCAGCCGACATGGAGTGAACACTGAAGCTTTCTTT.

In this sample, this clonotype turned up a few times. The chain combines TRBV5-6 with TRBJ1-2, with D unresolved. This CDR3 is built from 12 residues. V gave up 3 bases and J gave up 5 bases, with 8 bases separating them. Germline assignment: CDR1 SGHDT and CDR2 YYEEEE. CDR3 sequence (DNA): TGTGCCAGCAGCTCCTATGGGTATGGCTACACCTTC. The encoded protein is CASSSYGYGYTF.

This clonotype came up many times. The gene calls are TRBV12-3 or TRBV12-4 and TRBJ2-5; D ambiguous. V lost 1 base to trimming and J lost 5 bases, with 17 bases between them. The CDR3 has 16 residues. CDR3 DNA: TGTGCCAGCAGTTTAGTAACATTCCCAAAAGAGGAGACCCAGTACTTC. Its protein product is CASSLVTFPKEETQYF.

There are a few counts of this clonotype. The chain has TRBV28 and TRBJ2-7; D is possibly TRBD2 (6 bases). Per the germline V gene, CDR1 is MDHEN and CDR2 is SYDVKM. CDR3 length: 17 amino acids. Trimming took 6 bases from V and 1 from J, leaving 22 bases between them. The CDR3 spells CASRTAGVGRYSYEQYF. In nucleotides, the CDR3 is TGTGCCAGCAGAACAGCGGGCGTGGGGAGATATTCCTACGAGCAGTACTTC. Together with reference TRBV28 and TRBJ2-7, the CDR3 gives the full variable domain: DVKVTQSSRYLVKRTGEKVFLECVQDMDHENMFWYRQDPGLGLRLIYFSYDVKMKEKGDIPEGYSVSREKKERFSLILESASTNQTSMYLCASRTAGVGRYSYEQYFGPGTRLTVT.

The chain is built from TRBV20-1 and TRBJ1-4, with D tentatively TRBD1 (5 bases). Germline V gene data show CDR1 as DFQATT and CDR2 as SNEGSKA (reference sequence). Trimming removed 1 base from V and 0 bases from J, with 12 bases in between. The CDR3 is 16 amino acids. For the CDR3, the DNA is TGCAGTGCTAGAGCGGGGGGAACCGCAACTAATGAAAAACTGTTTTTT. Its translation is CSARAGGTATNEKLFF.

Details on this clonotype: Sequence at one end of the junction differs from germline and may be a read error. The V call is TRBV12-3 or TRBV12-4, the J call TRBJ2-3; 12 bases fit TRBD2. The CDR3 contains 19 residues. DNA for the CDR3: TGTGTCAGCAGTCTACGGTACAGACTAGCGGGAGTTGGCACAGATACGCAGTATTTT. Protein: CVSSLRYRLAGVGTDTQYF.

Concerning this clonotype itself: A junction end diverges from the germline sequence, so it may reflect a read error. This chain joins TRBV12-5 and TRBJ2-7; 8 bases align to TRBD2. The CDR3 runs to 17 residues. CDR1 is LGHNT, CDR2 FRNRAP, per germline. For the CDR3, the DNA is TGTGCTAGTGGTTTGGTACGTCGAACTAGCGGTTTCTACGAGCGGTACTTC. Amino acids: CASGLVRRTSGFYERYF. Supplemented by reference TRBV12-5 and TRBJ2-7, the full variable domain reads DARVTQTPRHKVTEMGQEVTMRCQPILGHNTVFWYRQTMMQGLELLAYFRNRAPLDDSGMPKDRFSAEMPDATLATLKIQPSEPRDSAVYFCASGLVRRTSGFYERYFGPGTRLTVT.

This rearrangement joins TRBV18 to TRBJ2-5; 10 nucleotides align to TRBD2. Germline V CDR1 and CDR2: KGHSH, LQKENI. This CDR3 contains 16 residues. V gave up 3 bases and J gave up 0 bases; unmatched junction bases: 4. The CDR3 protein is CASSPLSGRNQETQYF. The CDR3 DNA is TGTGCCAGCTCACCCCTTAGCGGGAGGAACCAAGAGACCCAGTACTTC. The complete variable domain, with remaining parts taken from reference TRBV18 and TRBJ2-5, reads NAGVMQNPRHLVRRRGQEARLRCSPMKGHSHVYWYRQLPEEGLKFMVYLQKENIIDESGMPKERFSAEFPKEGPSILRIQQVVRGDSAAYFCASSPLSGRNQETQYFGPGTRLLVL.

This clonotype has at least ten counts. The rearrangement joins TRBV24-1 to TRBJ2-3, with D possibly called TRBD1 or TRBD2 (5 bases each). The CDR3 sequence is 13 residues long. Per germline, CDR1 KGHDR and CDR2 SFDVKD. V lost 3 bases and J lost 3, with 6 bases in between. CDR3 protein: CATSDGGTDTQYF. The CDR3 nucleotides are TGTGCCACCAGTGATGGGGGTACAGATACGCAGTATTTT.

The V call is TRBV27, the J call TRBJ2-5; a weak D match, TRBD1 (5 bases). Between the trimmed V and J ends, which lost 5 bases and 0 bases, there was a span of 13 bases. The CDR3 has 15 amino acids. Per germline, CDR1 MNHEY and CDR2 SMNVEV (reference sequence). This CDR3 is CASSSQWGHQETQYF. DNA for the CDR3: TGTGCCAGCAGTAGCCAGTGGGGCCACCAAGAGACCCAGTACTTC.

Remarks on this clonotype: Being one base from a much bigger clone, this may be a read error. Here the CDR3 reads CASSSTTRPSNNEQYF. As DNA, the CDR3 is TGTGCCAGCAGTTCCACGACCCGGCCCTCCAACAATGAGCAGTACTTC. V and J are TRBV6-6 and TRBJ2-7; D uncertain. The CDR3 has 16 residues. Germline lookup yields CDR1 MNHNY and CDR2 SVGAGI (reference sequence). V shed 4 bases and J shed 7 bases, with 23 bases lying between them.

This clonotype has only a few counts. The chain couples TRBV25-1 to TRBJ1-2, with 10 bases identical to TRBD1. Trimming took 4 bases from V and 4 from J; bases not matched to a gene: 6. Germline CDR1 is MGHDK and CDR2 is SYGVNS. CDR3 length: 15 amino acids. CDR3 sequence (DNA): TGTGCCAGCAGTGCCCTGGGACAGGGGATCTATGGCTACACCTTC. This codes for CASSALGQGIYGYTF.

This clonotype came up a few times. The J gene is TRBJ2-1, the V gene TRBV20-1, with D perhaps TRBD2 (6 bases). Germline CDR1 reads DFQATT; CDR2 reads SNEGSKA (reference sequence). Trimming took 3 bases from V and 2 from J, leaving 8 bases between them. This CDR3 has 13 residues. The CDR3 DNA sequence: TGCAGTGCTAGTCGCGGGACCTACAATGAGCAGTTCTTC. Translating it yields CSASRGTYNEQFF.

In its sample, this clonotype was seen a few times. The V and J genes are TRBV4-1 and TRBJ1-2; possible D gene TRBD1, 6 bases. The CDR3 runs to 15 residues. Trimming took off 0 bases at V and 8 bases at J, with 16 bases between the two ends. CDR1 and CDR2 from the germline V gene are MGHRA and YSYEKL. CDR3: CASSQDRGQTRGYTF. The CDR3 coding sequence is TGCGCCAGCAGCCAAGATCGTGGACAGACTCGCGGCTACACCTTC.

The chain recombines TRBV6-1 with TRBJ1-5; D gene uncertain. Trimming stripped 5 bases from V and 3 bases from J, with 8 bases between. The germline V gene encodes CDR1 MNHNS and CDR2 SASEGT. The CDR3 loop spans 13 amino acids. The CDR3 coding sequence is TGTGCCAGCAGTCCTGGGAACAATCAGCCCCAGCATTTT. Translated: CASSPGNNQPQHF.

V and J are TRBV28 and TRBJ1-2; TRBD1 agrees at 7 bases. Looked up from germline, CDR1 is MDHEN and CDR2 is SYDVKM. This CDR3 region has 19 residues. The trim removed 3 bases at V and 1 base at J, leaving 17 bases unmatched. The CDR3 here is CASSFALAGTDRFNYGYTF. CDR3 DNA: TGTGCCAGCAGTTTTGCGTTGGCGGGGACAGATCGTTTTAACTATGGCTACACCTTC.

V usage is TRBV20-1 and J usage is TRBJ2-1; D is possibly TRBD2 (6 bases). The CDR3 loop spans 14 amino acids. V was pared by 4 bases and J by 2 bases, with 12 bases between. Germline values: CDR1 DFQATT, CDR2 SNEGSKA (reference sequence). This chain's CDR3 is CSATRTTPYNEQFF. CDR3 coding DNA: TGCAGTGCTACCCGGACTACCCCCTACAATGAGCAGTTCTTC.

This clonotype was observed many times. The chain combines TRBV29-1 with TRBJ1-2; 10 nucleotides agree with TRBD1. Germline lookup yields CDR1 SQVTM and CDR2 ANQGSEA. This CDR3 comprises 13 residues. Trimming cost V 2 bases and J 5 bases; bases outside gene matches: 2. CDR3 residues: CSVEKGQGYGYTF. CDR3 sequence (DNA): TGCAGCGTTGAAAAGGGACAGGGGTATGGCTACACCTTC. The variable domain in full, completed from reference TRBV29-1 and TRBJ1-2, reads SAVISQKPSRDICQRGTSLTIQCQVDSQVTMMFWYRQQPGQSLTLIATANQGSEATYESGFVIDKFPISRPNLTFSTLTVSNMSPEDSSIYLCSVEKGQGYGYTFGSGTRLTVV.

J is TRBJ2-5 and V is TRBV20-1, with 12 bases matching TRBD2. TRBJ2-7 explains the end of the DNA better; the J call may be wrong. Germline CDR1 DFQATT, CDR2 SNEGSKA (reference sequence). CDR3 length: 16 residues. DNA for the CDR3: TGCAGTGCTACCTCATGGACTAGCGGGAATACCTACGAGCAGTACTTC. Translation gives CSATSWTSGNTYEQYF.